This T cell receptor (beta chain) came from a study of molecular identifiers for immune sequencing clone quantification. This clonotype has just one count. This may come from a read error, since a much larger clone is one base off. TCRdb reprocessed the PCR reads with MiXCR, giving one entry per CDR3 protein. The sample lists 250,000 to 400,000 distinct CDR3 sequences; over 20% were seen once. This CDR3 has 14 amino acids. Germline V gene data show CDR1 as MNHEY and CDR2 as SVGAGI. This chain connects TRBV6-5 to TRBJ2-7; D uncertain. The material sequenced was naive CD8+ T cells from blood, with Jurkat cell RNA spiked in. This sample's subset: FACS-sorted CD8+CD4-CCR7+CD45RA+ naive T cells. This receptor was identified in a human donor in good health. Some libraries in this study had Jurkat cell RNA spiked in. Here the CDR3 reads CASSYSSSAYEQSF. The DNA of the CDR3 is TGTGCCAGCAGTTACTCGAGTAGTGCCTACGAGCAGTCCTTC.